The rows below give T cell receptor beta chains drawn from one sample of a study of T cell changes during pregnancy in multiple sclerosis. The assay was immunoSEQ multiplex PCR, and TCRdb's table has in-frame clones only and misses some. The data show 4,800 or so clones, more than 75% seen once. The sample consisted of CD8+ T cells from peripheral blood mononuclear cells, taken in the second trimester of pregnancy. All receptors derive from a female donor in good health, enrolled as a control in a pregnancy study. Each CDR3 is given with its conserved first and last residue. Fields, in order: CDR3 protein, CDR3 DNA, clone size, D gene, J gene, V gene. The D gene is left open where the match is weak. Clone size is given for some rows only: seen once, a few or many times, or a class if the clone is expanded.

cdr3_aa: CASSASATNTGELFF
cdr3_nt: TGTGCCAGCAGCGCAAGCGCTACGAACACCGGGGAGCTGTTTTTT
clone_size: .
d_call: .
j_call: TRBJ2-2
v_call: TRBV9

cdr3_aa: CATSRGEGAYNEQFF
cdr3_nt: TGTGCCACCAGCAGAGGGGAGGGGGCCTACAATGAGCAGTTCTTC
clone_size: .
d_call: .
j_call: TRBJ2-1
v_call: TRBV15

cdr3_aa: CASSGGGLAAQETQYF
cdr3_nt: TGTGCCAGCAGTGGGGGGGGACTAGCAGCTCAAGAGACCCAGTACTTC
clone_size: .
d_call: TRBD2
j_call: TRBJ2-5
v_call: TRBV2

cdr3_aa: CASSGQGSGLNNEQFF
cdr3_nt: TGTGCCAGCAGTGGACAGGGGTCAGGGCTTAACAATGAGCAGTTCTTC
clone_size: once
d_call: TRBD1
j_call: TRBJ2-1
v_call: TRBV28

cdr3_aa: CASSIERSMNTEAFF
cdr3_nt: TGTGCCAGTAGTATAGAACGGAGTATGAACACTGAAGCTTTCTTT
clone_size: .
d_call: .
j_call: TRBJ1-1
v_call: TRBV19

cdr3_aa: CATSSEAGGSETQYF
cdr3_nt: TGTGCCACCAGCAGCGAAGCGGGGGGGTCGGAGACCCAGTACTTC
clone_size: .
d_call: TRBD2
j_call: TRBJ2-5
v_call: TRBV15

cdr3_aa: CASQDRGYEQYF
cdr3_nt: TGTGCCAGTCAAGACAGGGGATACGAGCAGTACTTC
clone_size: .
d_call: TRBD1
j_call: TRBJ2-7
v_call: TRBV19

cdr3_aa: CASSLDHARGETQYF
cdr3_nt: TGTGCCAGCAGCTTAGATCATGCAAGAGGGGAGACCCAGTACTTC
clone_size: .
d_call: .
j_call: TRBJ2-5
v_call: TRBV11-3

cdr3_aa: CASSLSRGGLEDTEAFF
cdr3_nt: TGTGCCAGCAGCTTAAGTAGGGGGGGGCTAGAGGACACTGAAGCTTTCTTT
clone_size: .
d_call: .
j_call: TRBJ1-1
v_call: TRBV7-2

cdr3_aa: CASSFGGAGYTF
cdr3_nt: TGTGCCAGCAGTTTCGGAGGGGCGGGCTACACCTTC
clone_size: .
d_call: .
j_call: TRBJ1-2
v_call: TRBV28

cdr3_aa: CASSPDTVQETQYF
cdr3_nt: TGTGCCAGCAGCCCCGACACGGTCCAAGAGACCCAGTACTTC
clone_size: medium-sized
d_call: .
j_call: TRBJ2-5
v_call: TRBV6-5

cdr3_aa: CAIRMDRGAFF
cdr3_nt: TGTGCCATCAGAATGGACAGGGGAGCTTTCTTT
clone_size: .
d_call: TRBD1
j_call: TRBJ1-1
v_call: TRBV10-3

cdr3_aa: CASSVAPGTDTQYF
cdr3_nt: TGTGCCAGCAGCGTAGCCCCAGGCACAGATACGCAGTATTTT
clone_size: .
d_call: .
j_call: TRBJ2-3
v_call: TRBV9

cdr3_aa: CASSRGGGNQPQHF
cdr3_nt: TGCGCCAGCAGCAGGGGAGGGGGCAATCAGCCCCAGCATTTT
clone_size: .
d_call: .
j_call: TRBJ1-5
v_call: TRBV5-1

cdr3_aa: CASSLTGAGAGGYTF
cdr3_nt: TGCGCCAGCAGCTTGACCGGGGCGGGGGCTGGTGGCTACACCTTC
clone_size: .
d_call: .
j_call: TRBJ1-2
v_call: TRBV5-1

cdr3_aa: CASCGSEGSPLHF
cdr3_nt: TGTGCCAGTTGTGGCTCGGAGGGATCACCCCTCCACTTT
clone_size: .
d_call: .
j_call: TRBJ1-6
v_call: TRBV19

cdr3_aa: CASSYSAGRPQHF
cdr3_nt: TGTGCCAGCAGTTACTCGGCAGGGCGGCCCCAGCATTTT
clone_size: .
d_call: .
j_call: TRBJ1-5
v_call: TRBV6-5

cdr3_aa: CATSRAAENTEAFF
cdr3_nt: TGTGCCACCAGCAGAGCGGCGGAGAACACTGAAGCTTTCTTT
clone_size: .
d_call: .
j_call: TRBJ1-1
v_call: TRBV15

cdr3_aa: CASSQGTGGILGNTIYF
cdr3_nt: TGCGCCAGCAGCCAAGGAACAGGGGGAATACTTGGAAACACCATATATTTT
clone_size: .
d_call: TRBD1
j_call: TRBJ1-3
v_call: TRBV4-1

cdr3_aa: CASSTLPQGPNGYTF
cdr3_nt: TGTGCCAGTAGTACCCTACCACAGGGCCCCAATGGCTACACCTTC
clone_size: .
d_call: .
j_call: TRBJ1-2
v_call: TRBV19

cdr3_aa: CASSLALGQIISYEQYF
cdr3_nt: TGTGCCAGCAGCTTGGCGTTGGGACAGATAATATCCTACGAGCAGTACTTC
clone_size: .
d_call: TRBD1
j_call: TRBJ2-7
v_call: TRBV5-6

cdr3_aa: CASSVEIGGANTGELFF
cdr3_nt: TGTGCCAGCAGCGTAGAAATAGGCGGGGCGAACACCGGGGAGCTGTTTTTT
clone_size: .
d_call: .
j_call: TRBJ2-2
v_call: TRBV9

cdr3_aa: CASSAAGRTEAFF
cdr3_nt: TGTGCCAGCAGTGCAGCAGGGCGCACTGAAGCTTTCTTT
clone_size: .
d_call: .
j_call: TRBJ1-1
v_call: TRBV25-1

cdr3_aa: CASSPGTENTGELFF
cdr3_nt: TGTGCCAGCAGCCCCGGGACTGAGAACACCGGGGAGCTGTTTTTT
clone_size: .
d_call: .
j_call: TRBJ2-2
v_call: TRBV7-9

cdr3_aa: CASSGKPPGQGTDTQYF
cdr3_nt: TGTGCCAGCAGTGGAAAACCTCCGGGACAGGGTACAGATACGCAGTATTTT
clone_size: .
d_call: TRBD1
j_call: TRBJ2-3
v_call: TRBV6-1

cdr3_aa: CAISASGTGNTEAFF
cdr3_nt: TGTGCCATCAGTGCATCCGGGACAGGGAACACTGAAGCTTTCTTT
clone_size: .
d_call: TRBD1
j_call: TRBJ1-1
v_call: TRBV10-3

cdr3_aa: CASSSLSSGGGITQYF
cdr3_nt: TGTGCCAGCAGCTCCTTATCTAGCGGGGGGGGTATAACGCAGTATTTT
clone_size: .
d_call: TRBD2
j_call: TRBJ2-3
v_call: TRBV11-2

cdr3_aa: CASSRYGQGSYNEQFF
cdr3_nt: TGTGCCAGCAGTCGATATGGACAGGGATCCTACAATGAGCAGTTCTTC
clone_size: .
d_call: TRBD1
j_call: TRBJ2-1
v_call: TRBV6-6

cdr3_aa: CASSDSTGPNYGYTF
cdr3_nt: TGTGCCAGCAGTGACTCGACAGGACCCAACTATGGCTACACCTTC
clone_size: .
d_call: .
j_call: TRBJ1-2
v_call: TRBV6-4